The 16 T cell receptor beta chains listed next were all sequenced from one sample in a study of CD8 T cells in ankylosing spondylitis. TCRdb independently ran MiXCR on the 5' RACE reads; one entry per CDR3 protein. The sample consists of approximately 300,000 distinct CDR3 sequences, roughly 20% of them appearing once. The sample taken for sequencing was blood, either unsorted or a sorted T cell fraction (not recorded which). Source of these receptors: a female donor with ankylosing spondylitis or in good health (not recorded which).

This clonotype was counted at least ten times. This chain joins TRBV29-1 and TRBJ1-6; D may be TRBD1 (6 bases). The CDR3 is made up of 14 amino acids. The germline gives CDR1 SQVTM, CDR2 ANQGSEA. V lost 5 bases and J 7 bases, leaving 15 bases between the germline ends. The CDR3 loop reads CSVRLTGYNSPLHF. CDR3 DNA: TGCAGCGTTCGTCTGACAGGTTACAATTCACCCCTCCACTTT.

This clonotype was observed at least ten times. J is TRBJ2-7 and V is TRBV10-3, with D possibly TRBD1 on 5 matching bases. The CDR3 loop spans 16 amino acids. Germline CDR1 ENHRY, CDR2 SYGVKD. V lost 2 bases to trimming and J lost 3 bases, with 17 bases between them. The CDR3 protein is CAISEVGQGRFYEQYF. Here the CDR3 DNA reads TGTGCCATCAGTGAGGTCGGGCAGGGTCGTTTCTACGAGCAGTACTTC.

The chain carries TRBV19 and TRBJ2-7; a weak D match, TRBD1 (5 bases). Trimming removed 3 bases at V and 2 bases at J, with 11 bases between. The CDR3 consists of 14 residues. Germline V lookup: CDR1 LNHDA, CDR2 SQIVND (reference sequence). CDR3 nucleotide sequence: TGTGCCAGTAGTATCTATCAGGGCGCCTACGAGCAGTACTTC. It encodes CASSIYQGAYEQYF.

This clonotype was counted only a few times. The V call is TRBV7-2, the J call TRBJ2-7; tentatively, D is TRBD1 or TRBD2 (6 bases each). The CDR3 length is 14 residues. From germline, CDR1 is SGHTA and CDR2 FQGNSA. The ends were cut back, 5 bases at V and 9 bases at J, with 20 bases in the middle. The CDR3 DNA follows: TGTGCCAGCAGCCGAGCCGGGGGAGTAGGGGGGCAGTACTTC. As protein: CASSRAGGVGGQYF.

The V gene is TRBV2, the J gene TRBJ2-1; TRBD2 aligns across 14 bases. Germline CDR1 reads SNHLY; CDR2 reads FYNNEI. The CDR3 contains 19 residues. Unmatched junction bases numbered 11, after V lost 0 bases and J lost 7 bases. The CDR3 here is CASSEAPTSGRAKGNEQFF. In nucleotides, the CDR3 is TGTGCCAGCAGTGAAGCGCCGACTAGCGGGAGGGCCAAGGGGAATGAGCAGTTCTTC.

V usage is TRBV6-1 and J usage is TRBJ2-2; 9 bases line up with TRBD2. The V segment lost 6 bases and the J segment 5 bases; nucleotides outside the gene matches: 10. The CDR3 sequence is 16 residues long. CDR1 is MNHNS, CDR2 SASEGT, per germline. The CDR3 protein is CASREHSGSSTGELFF. The CDR3, as DNA: TGTGCCAGCAGGGAACATAGCGGGAGTTCGACCGGGGAGCTGTTTTTT.

This clonotype has a handful of counts. The rearrangement joins TRBV20-1 to TRBJ2-7; 12 nucleotides line up with TRBD2. V shed 0 bases, J shed 2 bases, and the junction held 11 bases outside the gene matches. The CDR3 contains 18 residues. Germline CDR1 reads DFQATT; CDR2 reads SNEGSKA (reference sequence). CDR3 sequence: CSARDVASGRAYTYEQYF. The CDR3 DNA reads as TGCAGTGCTAGAGATGTCGCTAGCGGGAGGGCTTATACCTACGAGCAGTACTTC.

This clonotype occurred a few times. V gene TRBV6-5 combines with J gene TRBJ2-7, with TRBD1 matching over 10 bases. Unmatched junction bases numbered 5, after V lost 1 base and J lost 5 bases. CDR1 and CDR2 (germline): MNHEY, SVGAGI. The CDR3 is made up of 15 amino acids. CDR3 coding DNA: TGTGCCAGCAGTTACTGGGACAGGGGAGGGGACGAGCAGTACTTC. Protein product: CASSYWDRGGDEQYF.

J is TRBJ2-3 and V is TRBV9; 8 bases agree with TRBD2. The CDR3 has 14 amino acids. The V gene's germline CDR1 is SGDLS and CDR2 YYNGEE. V shed 2 bases, J shed 7 bases, and the junction held 6 bases outside the gene matches. CDR3 loop: CASSVGLGSNTQYF. Here the CDR3 DNA reads TGTGCCAGCAGCGTGGGACTAGGTTCCAATACGCAGTATTTT.

This chain links TRBV5-1 with TRBJ1-1; a possible D gene is TRBD1 (5 bases). The V end lost 4 bases, the J end lost 0 bases, and 13 bases lay between the germline ends. Germline-derived CDR1 and CDR2 are SGHRS and YFSETQ. The CDR3 contains 15 residues. DNA for the CDR3: TGCGCCAGCAGCCCCCCGCAGGGCCTGAACACTGAAGCTTTCTTT. Its translation: CASSPPQGLNTEAFF.

The chain links TRBV20-1 to TRBJ2-2, with 14 bases matching TRBD2. The CDR3 is 18 residues long. Losses at the gene ends were 0 bases for V and 5 bases for J; bases not matched to a gene: 8. Germline V gives CDR1 DFQATT, CDR2 SNEGSKA (reference sequence). The chain's CDR3 is CSARDRGLAGGGTGELFF. As DNA, the CDR3 is TGCAGTGCTAGAGATCGAGGACTAGCGGGAGGAGGTACCGGGGAGCTGTTTTTT.

This clonotype was counted between two and nine times. The chain links TRBV6-2 or TRBV6-3 to TRBJ2-2; 9 positions match TRBD2. The CDR3 covers 17 residues. Losses at the gene ends were 2 bases for V and 0 bases for J; bases not matched to a gene: 4. Germline-derived CDR1 and CDR2 are MNHEY and SVGEGT. The CDR3 bases are TGTGCCAGCAGTTACGGTCCTAGCGGGACGAACACCGGGGAGCTGTTTTTT. Translating it yields CASSYGPSGTNTGELFF.

This clonotype has a count of ten or more. The V gene is TRBV15, the J gene TRBJ1-1; tentatively, D is TRBD1 (5 bases). The CDR3 runs to 13 residues. V lost 0 bases to trimming and J lost 7 bases, with 9 bases between them. Germline lookup yields CDR1 LNHNV and CDR2 YYDKDF (reference sequence). This CDR3 is CATSRDRVGEAFF. As DNA, the CDR3 is TGTGCCACCAGCAGAGACAGGGTGGGTGAAGCTTTCTTT.

The J gene is TRBJ2-5, the V gene TRBV24-1, with D perhaps TRBD2 (5 bases). V lost 5 bases and J 4 bases, leaving 16 bases between the germline ends. This CDR3 spans 15 amino acids. CDR1 is KGHDR and CDR2 is SFDVKD in the germline V gene. In DNA form, the CDR3 reads TGTGCCACCAGTGCCCCAATTTTGGGGAGAGAGACCCAGTACTTC. Its protein is CATSAPILGRETQYF.

The chain recombines TRBV5-6 with TRBJ2-3; the D gene is possibly TRBD2 (6 bases). This CDR3 has 15 residues. The V end lost 2 bases, the J end lost 1 base, and 11 bases lay between the germline ends. CDR1 is SGHDT and CDR2 is YYEEEE in the germline V gene. CDR3 sequence: CASSLPGLRTDTQYF. CDR3 DNA sequence: TGTGCCAGCAGCTTACCGGGACTGCGCACAGATACGCAGTATTTT.

The rearrangement joins TRBV7-2 to TRBJ2-5; TRBD2 agrees at 16 bases. Unmatched junction bases numbered 7, after V lost 7 bases and J lost 5 bases. Germline V CDR1 and CDR2: SGHTA, FQGNSA. The CDR3 consists of 16 residues. Here the CDR3 DNA reads TGTGCCAGCACCCCTGGGACTAGCGGGAGGGGGGAGACCCAGTACTTC. Its protein is CASTPGTSGRGETQYF. The full variable domain, completed using reference TRBV7-2 and TRBJ2-5, is GAGVSQSPSNKVTEKGKDVELRCDPISGHTALYWYRQSLGQGLEFLIYFQGNSAPDKSGLPSDRFSAERTGGSVSTLTIQRTQQEDSAVYLCASTPGTSGRGETQYFGPGTRLLVL.